The rows below give T cell receptor beta chains drawn from one sample of a study of blood T cell repertoires in COVID-19. Some clones are missing from TCRdb's copy, which holds only in-frame ones; the method was immunoSEQ multiplex PCR. The table records about 310,000 clones, around 87% of them present only once. Sequencing used peripheral blood. The receptors originated from a man aged 18 to 30 with active or convalescent COVID-19. Each CDR3 is given with its conserved first and last residue. The D gene is left open where the match is weak. Size tells how often a clone was seen (once, few, many) or the class of an expanded clone, and some rows leave it out.

- - TRBJ1-1 TRBV18 TGTGCCAACTCACGTAAGGGGGGGATGAACACTGAAGCTTTCTTT CANSRKGGMNTEAFF
- - TRBJ2-3 TRBV5-4 TGTGCCAGCAGCGCTAGCGTCGCTAGCACAGATACGCAGTATTTT CASSASVASTDTQYF
TRBD2 - TRBJ2-3 TRBV7-9 TGTGCCAGCAGCGCACTGGGGGGGAGATTGTCAGATACGCAGTATTTT CASSALGGRLSDTQYF
TRBD1 - TRBJ2-5 TRBV18 TGTGCCAGCCACGGACAGGGCAGGGAGACCCAGTACTTC CASHGQGRETQYF
TRBD1 - TRBJ2-3 TRBV28 TGTGCCAGCAGTTTACTGACAGGGGGCGGCACAGATACGCAGTATTTT CASSLLTGGGTDTQYF
- - TRBJ2-7 TRBV5-4 TGTGCCAGCAGCACCGAGCGCGGTGTCGACCGATCCTACGAGCAGTACTTC CASSTERGVDRSYEQYF
- - TRBJ2-7 TRBV6-2/TRBV6-3 TGTGCCAGCAGTTACTTAGGGGTCCCAACCTACGAGCAGTACTTC CASSYLGVPTYEQYF
- - TRBJ2-3 TRBV15 TGTGCCACCAGCAGAGAGAGTCGACAGGACGGAGCAGATACGCAGTATTTT CATSRESRQDGADTQYF
TRBD2 once TRBJ2-7 TRBV6-5 TGTGCCAGCAGTTATGCGGGAGCGACCTACGAGCAGTACTTC CASSYAGATYEQYF
TRBD1 - TRBJ1-6 TRBV10-3 TGTGCCATCAGTTCTGGGACAGCGGATAATTCACCCCTCCACTTT CAISSGTADNSPLHF
- once TRBJ1-4 TRBV5-6 TGTGCCAGCAGCTTGGCCGGGGGGGATGAAAAACTGTTTTTT CASSLAGGDEKLFF
- - TRBJ2-5 TRBV5-6 TGTGCCAGCAGCTTGGTTAGATCGGGGACCCAGTACTTC CASSLVRSGTQYF
- - TRBJ2-7 TRBV18 TGTGCCAGCTCACCACCGGAGCGGCCCCTCCGGGAGCAGTACTTC CASSPPERPLREQYF
- - TRBJ1-3 TRBV15 TGTGCCACCAGCACAATGTGGACAGCGCAGAACCTCACTGGAAACACCATATATTTT CATSTMWTAQNLTGNTIYF
- - TRBJ2-1 TRBV3-1/TRBV3-2 TGTGCCAGCAGCCAAGATCCGAATACATACAATGAGCAGTTCTTC CASSQDPNTYNEQFF
- - TRBJ2-6 TRBV6-5 TGTGCCAGCAGGCCGAGGGTTACTGGGGCCAACGTCCTGACTTTC CASRPRVTGANVLTF
- - TRBJ2-1 TRBV19 TGTGCCAGTAGTACTGACTTGTACAATGAGCAGTTCTTC CASSTDLYNEQFF
- - TRBJ2-1 TRBV11-3 TGTGCCAGCAGCCTCGGCGGGGCCAATGAGCAGTTCTTC CASSLGGANEQFF
TRBD1 - TRBJ2-7 TRBV6-1 TGTGCCAGCAGTGAACGGGACAGGGGGATTGACGAGCAGTACTTC CASSERDRGIDEQYF
- - TRBJ1-2 TRBV27 TGTGCCAGCAGTTTATCCGAAGGACTGGAGTTCTATGGCTACACCTTC CASSLSEGLEFYGYTF
- - TRBJ2-3 TRBV24-1 TGTGCCACCAGTGATTTGTCAGGGCGCACAGATACGCAGTATTTT CATSDLSGRTDTQYF
TRBD1 - TRBJ2-5 TRBV18 TGTGCCAGCTCACCAGCCCTAACAGGGGACGCAGGGACCCAGTACTTC CASSPALTGDAGTQYF
- - TRBJ2-7 TRBV27 TGTGCCAGCGCGCGAGCGGGTAACGAGCAGTACTTC CASARAGNEQYF
TRBD1 few TRBJ1-2 TRBV12-3/TRBV12-4 TGTGCCAGCAGCCTGGGACAGGGCGCGGGCTACACCTTC CASSLGQGAGYTF
TRBD1 - TRBJ1-2 TRBV14 TGTGCCAGCAGCCAGAGGACAGGCCACCCTTCTAACTATGGCTACACCTTC CASSQRTGHPSNYGYTF
TRBD1 - TRBJ2-1 TRBV29-1 TGCAGCGTTGCCCGACAGGGGCTTTACAATGAGCAGTTCTTC CSVARQGLYNEQFF
- - TRBJ1-4 TRBV5-1 TGCGCCAGCAGCCCGATTTCTGGCCGAGAAAAACTGTTTTTT CASSPISGREKLFF
- once TRBJ1-2 TRBV2 TGTGCCAGCAGAACCCGAACTCGCGTTGGCTACACCTTC CASRTRTRVGYTF
TRBD2 many TRBJ2-3 TRBV6-2/TRBV6-3 TGTGCCAGCAGTTCTGGGACTAGGAGCACAGATACGCAGTATTTT CASSSGTRSTDTQYF
- - TRBJ2-1 TRBV19 TGTGCCAGTAGTTTTCAGACAGTGGCCTACAATGAGCAGTTCTTC CASSFQTVAYNEQFF
- - TRBJ1-1 TRBV6-5 TGTGCCAGCAGGACTAAGGGGGACACTAAAGCTTTCTTT CASRTKGDTKAFF
- - TRBJ1-5 TRBV28 TGTGCCAGCATCCAGTGGGCGGAGGATAGCAATCAGCCCCAGCATTTT CASIQWAEDSNQPQHF
- - TRBJ1-3 TRBV5-1 TGCGCCAGCAGCTTGGATGCAGGGACATACTCTGGAAACACCATATATTTT CASSLDAGTYSGNTIYF
TRBD1 - TRBJ1-3 TRBV28 TGTGCCAGCAGTTGGGACAGCTCTGGAAACACCATATATTTT CASSWDSSGNTIYF
- once TRBJ1-4 TRBV19 TGTGCCAGTAGTGCCTCCGGTGAAAAACTGTTTTTT CASSASGEKLFF
TRBD2 - TRBJ2-1 TRBV28 TGTGCCAGCAGGGAAGCGGGGGGCAATGAGCAGTTCTTC CASREAGGNEQFF
- once TRBJ2-3 TRBV12-3/TRBV12-4 TGTGCCAGCAGCCGACAGGTCACAGATACGCAGTATTTT CASSRQVTDTQYF
- - TRBJ2-1 TRBV28 TGTGCCAGCATGAAGTCTGGGCTCCCAGACCCCAATGAGCAGTTCTTC CASMKSGLPDPNEQFF
TRBD1 - TRBJ1-2 TRBV4-3 TGCGCCAGCAGCCAAGAGCGGACAGGGGGCATTTTAAATGGCTACACCTTC CASSQERTGGILNGYTF
TRBD2 - TRBJ2-3 TRBV14 TGTGCCAGCAGCCCATGGTTGGGTAGCGGGATCGGAGATACGCAGTATTTT CASSPWLGSGIGDTQYF
- - TRBJ2-1 TRBV9 TGTGCCAGCAGCGGGCTAGCAACCAATGAGCAGTTCTTC CASSGLATNEQFF
TRBD2 - TRBJ2-7 TRBV29-1 TGCAGCGTGGAACTAGCGGGAGCCTCCTACGAGCAGTACTTC CSVELAGASYEQYF